What follows are 25 T cell receptor beta chains derived from one specimen sequenced in a study of human T cells and chemical hapten exposure. MiXCR was run by TCRdb on the RACE reads, yielding one entry per CDR3 protein. The table has 70,000 to 80,000 distinct CDR3 sequences, around 30% seen once. Regarding time point: patch test 1, 2 weeks after DPC sensitization. The treatment: therapeutic diphenylcyclopropenone sensitization with weekly scalp DPC. Sequenced material: whole blood, taken in connection with sensitization to the hapten diphenylcyclopropenone (DPC). The receptors originated from a man aged 35 to 55 with alopecia areata. Some clones in this sample may be carry-over from other donors' samples.

This clonotype occurred a few times. The chain has TRBV12-3 or TRBV12-4 and TRBJ2-3; 9 bases match TRBD1. Trimming cost V 6 bases and J 3 bases; bases outside gene matches: 7. The CDR3 loop spans 15 amino acids. The CDR3 sequence: CASRRQGGLTDTQYF. As DNA, the CDR3 is TGTGCCAGCAGAAGACAGGGGGGACTGACAGATACGCAGTATTTT.

The chain couples TRBV20-1 to TRBJ2-4; D call uncertain. Per germline, CDR1 DFQATT and CDR2 SNEGSKA (reference sequence). Trimming removed 4 bases from V and 7 bases from J, with 14 bases in between. The CDR3 is 13 residues long. The CDR3 region is CSATVVSANIQYF. CDR3 nucleotide sequence: TGCAGTGCTACGGTGGTATCTGCTAACATTCAGTACTTC.

The genes are TRBV20-1 and TRBJ1-2; the match to TRBD1 covers 12 bases. The CDR3 has 16 residues. V was pared by 5 bases and J by 7 bases, with 14 bases of the junction left unmatched. Germline values: CDR1 DFQATT, CDR2 SNEGSKA (reference sequence). The CDR3 is CSAPPAGTGGRPGYTF. The CDR3 region has the DNA TGCAGTGCTCCCCCCGCCGGGACAGGGGGCAGGCCTGGCTACACCTTC.

J is TRBJ1-3 and V is TRBV5-5; no clear D gene. Per germline, CDR1 SGHKS and CDR2 YYEKEE (reference sequence). Trimming took 4 bases from V and 2 from J, leaving 13 bases between them. This CDR3 comprises 15 residues. CDR3 region: CASSRGDWTGNTIYF. In DNA, the CDR3 is TGTGCCAGCAGCCGGGGAGATTGGACTGGAAACACCATATATTTT. Combining the CDR3 with reference TRBV5-5 and TRBJ1-3 gives the whole variable domain DAGVTQSPTHLIKTRGQQVTLRCSPISGHKSVSWYQQVLGQGPQFIFQYYEKEERGRGNFPDRFSARQFPNYSSELNVNALLLGDSALYLCASSRGDWTGNTIYFGEGSWLTVV.

This clonotype was detected only a few times. This chain links TRBV7-2 with TRBJ2-3; D call uncertain. In germline, CDR1 is SGHTA, CDR2 FQGNSA. Trimming took off 4 bases at V and 2 bases at J, with 10 bases between the two ends. The CDR3 consists of 14 residues. This CDR3 reads CASSSLQHTDTQYF. The DNA for the CDR3 is TGTGCCAGCAGCTCCCTCCAACACACAGATACGCAGTATTTT.

This clonotype was recorded a few times. This chain uses TRBV6-5 with TRBJ2-5; TRBD2 aligns across 10 bases. This CDR3 contains 18 residues. Germline V gene data show CDR1 as MNHEY and CDR2 as SVGAGI. V lost 2 bases and J lost 1; bases outside the gene matches: 10. CDR3 in amino acids: CASSYAGLAEGAQETQYF. DNA of the CDR3: TGTGCCAGCAGTTACGCCGGACTAGCGGAGGGAGCCCAAGAGACCCAGTACTTC.

The rearrangement uses TRBV6-5 and TRBJ1-1, with 7 bases lining up with TRBD1. V dropped 2 bases and J dropped 1; count of bases not matched to a gene: 10. From germline, CDR1 is MNHEY and CDR2 SVGAGI. This CDR3 contains 17 residues. The CDR3 nucleotides are TGTGCCAGCAGTTACCGTCGTCATGCAGGGGGGAACACTGAAGCTTTCTTT. Its translation is CASSYRRHAGGNTEAFF.

This clonotype was detected ten times or more. The V and J genes are TRBV5-1 and TRBJ2-5; D call uncertain. The germline V gene encodes CDR1 SGHRS and CDR2 YFSETQ. This CDR3 has 11 amino acids. Trimming stripped 0 bases from V and 3 bases from J, with 0 bases between. CDR3 protein: CASSLEETQYF. The CDR3 region has the DNA TGCGCCAGCAGCTTGGAAGAGACCCAGTACTTC.

This clonotype was recorded a few times. The V gene is TRBV30, the J gene TRBJ1-6, with D tentatively TRBD1 (5 bases). V lost 4 bases and J 9 bases, leaving 19 bases between the germline ends. Germline assignment: CDR1 GTSNPN and CDR2 SVGIG (reference sequence). The CDR3 sequence is 15 residues long. This CDR3 reads CAWTAGATRSSPLHF. The CDR3 nucleotides read TGTGCCTGGACAGCCGGGGCAACCAGGAGTTCACCCCTCCACTTT.

The J gene is TRBJ1-4, the V gene TRBV7-9; no reliable D call. V was clipped by 11 bases and J by 5 bases, with 12 bases between them. CDR1 SEHNR and CDR2 FQNEAQ come from the germline V gene (reference sequence). CDR3 length equals 12 residues. CDR3 residues: CAGGVPNEKLFF. CDR3 in DNA: TGTGCCGGTGGGGTGCCGAATGAAAAACTGTTTTTT.

The chain combines TRBV2 with TRBJ2-1; 9 nucleotides match TRBD2. V was clipped by 6 bases and J by 1 base; unmatched bases: 4. Germline-derived CDR1 and CDR2 are SNHLY and FYNNEI. There are 15 residues in the CDR3. Written as DNA, the CDR3 is TGTGCCAGCAGGGAGGGACTAGCATCCTACAATGAGCAGTTCTTC. It translates to CASREGLASYNEQFF.

This clonotype was detected a few times. The chain recombines TRBV6-2 or TRBV6-3 with TRBJ2-7, with unresolved D. Trimming shortened V by 8 bases and J by 1 base, and 12 bases separated the two germline ends. The CDR3 covers 13 residues. CDR1 and CDR2 from the germline V gene are MNHEY and SVGEGT. The CDR3 sequence is CASQAFPSYEQYF. As DNA, the CDR3 is TGTGCCAGCCAAGCGTTCCCTTCCTACGAGCAGTACTTC.

The genes are TRBV18 and TRBJ2-7; 9 bases are shared with TRBD1. Per germline, CDR1 KGHSH and CDR2 LQKENI. V trimming: 5 bases; J trimming: 4 bases; junction bases outside the gene matches: 12. CDR3 size: 16 residues. The chain's CDR3 is CASSKGTGRNGYEQYF. CDR3 DNA sequence: TGTGCCAGCTCAAAAGGGACAGGGCGGAACGGGTACGAGCAGTACTTC.

CDR3 sequence reads: CASSQDRQGPTQYF. CDR3 DNA sequence: TGTGCCAGCAGCCAAGATCGACAGGGACCGACGCAGTATTTT. This sequence joins TRBV3-1 and TRBJ2-3; 7 positions agree with TRBD1. The germline V gene encodes CDR1 LGHDT and CDR2 YNNKEL (reference sequence). With V trimmed by 0 bases and J by 9 bases, 6 bases remained unmatched. This CDR3 has 14 residues.

This chain uses TRBV7-2 with TRBJ2-5, with a possible D match to TRBD1 (6 bases). Germline loops: CDR1 SGHTA, CDR2 FQGNSA. The V gene lost 1 base and the J gene lost 2 bases, with 11 bases spanning the gap. The CDR3 contains 15 residues. CDR3 nucleotides: TGTGCCAGCAGCTTAGTAGACAGGAGTCAAGAGACCCAGTACTTC. Translation gives CASSLVDRSQETQYF.

The chain carries TRBV7-9 and TRBJ2-1; TRBD2 might be the D (5 bases). The CDR3 extends over 13 amino acids. The germline gives CDR1 SEHNR, CDR2 FQNEAQ (reference sequence). V dropped 7 bases and J dropped 0 bases, with 7 bases sitting between them. The CDR3 loop is CASMGSSYNEQFF. In nucleotides, the CDR3 is TGTGCCAGCATGGGGAGCTCCTACAATGAGCAGTTCTTC.

The V gene is TRBV20-1, the J gene TRBJ2-3; 7 nucleotides line up with TRBD1. The V gene's germline CDR1 is DFQATT and CDR2 SNEGSKA (reference sequence). The CDR3 runs 12 residues. The V segment lost 7 bases and the J segment 6 bases; nucleotides outside the gene matches: 7. CDR3 residues: CSVTKGADTQYF. The CDR3 region has the DNA TGCAGTGTAACAAAGGGGGCCGATACGCAGTATTTT.

This clonotype was detected a few times. This chain uses TRBV24-1 with TRBJ2-1; D possibly corresponds to TRBD1 (6 bases). This CDR3 contains 13 residues. V dropped 4 bases and J dropped 9 bases, with 12 bases sitting between them. Germline CDR1 and CDR2: KGHDR and SFDVKD. CDR3 DNA: TGTGCCACCAGTGAAGGGGGAGATAGTGAGCAGTTCTTC. This sequence encodes CATSEGGDSEQFF.

V usage is TRBV20-1 and J usage is TRBJ2-1, with 11 bases aligning to TRBD2. The germline gives CDR1 DFQATT, CDR2 SNEGSKA (reference sequence). The length of the CDR3 is 14 residues. V shed 5 bases, J shed 7 bases, and the junction held 7 bases outside the gene matches. CDR3 protein: CSASTSGNLNEQFF. In DNA form, the CDR3 reads TGCAGTGCTTCGACTAGCGGGAATTTGAATGAGCAGTTCTTC.

This chain links TRBV21-1 with TRBJ1-4. TRBV21-1 is given as a pseudogene. The CDR3 is 16 residues long. The CDR3 nucleotides are TGTGCCAGCAGCAGATACCGGGGCCCGACGAATGAAAAACTGTTTTTT. Protein product: CASSRYRGPTNEKLFF.

The table lists this clonotype with a few counts. The V and J genes are TRBV11-2 and TRBJ2-1, with D maybe TRBD1 (6 bases). The CDR3 runs to 14 residues. Trimming removed 2 bases at V and 5 bases at J, with 10 bases between. Germline lookup yields CDR1 SGHAT and CDR2 FQNNGV. In nucleotides, the CDR3 is TGTGCCAGCAGCTTATCCCCAGGGGACAATGAGCAGTTCTTC. Its translation: CASSLSPGDNEQFF.

The chain is built from TRBV6-5 and TRBJ2-7; the D gene is possibly TRBD2 (6 bases). CDR3 length equals 14 residues. V dropped 4 bases and J dropped 0 bases, with 10 bases sitting between them. CDR1 MNHEY and CDR2 SVGAGI come from the germline V gene. The CDR3 coding sequence is TGTGCCAGCAGTTCCGGGGACTCCTCCTACGAGCAGTACTTC. Encoded protein: CASSSGDSSYEQYF.

This clonotype was counted between two and nine times. This rearrangement joins TRBV12-3 or TRBV12-4 to TRBJ2-1, with D possibly matching TRBD2 (5 bases). V was clipped by 3 bases and J by 0 bases, with 9 bases between them. The CDR3 covers 15 residues. CDR3 nucleotide sequence: TGTGCCAGCAGTTTGGGGAGTCACTCCTACAATGAGCAGTTCTTC. It is translated as CASSLGSHSYNEQFF.

J is TRBJ1-3 and V is TRBV7-3, with a tentative D call TRBD1 (5 bases). Germline V gene sequence: CDR1 SGHTA, CDR2 FQGTGA. V lost 0 bases and J lost 1, with 10 bases in between. The CDR3 is 16 amino acids. CDR3 residues: CASSLTPGGSGNTIYF. CDR3 bases: TGTGCCAGCAGCTTAACCCCCGGGGGTTCTGGAAACACCATATATTTT.

In its sample, this clonotype was seen a few times. This chain uses TRBV13 with TRBJ1-1; D gene uncertain. With 1 base removed from V and 4 bases from J, the gap between germline ends came to 13 bases. The CDR3 length is 15 residues. Germline CDR1 is PRHDT and CDR2 is FYEKMQ (reference sequence). The CDR3 spells CASSLVEEGGTEAFF. The CDR3 nucleotides are TGTGCCAGCAGCTTAGTGGAGGAGGGAGGCACTGAAGCTTTCTTT.